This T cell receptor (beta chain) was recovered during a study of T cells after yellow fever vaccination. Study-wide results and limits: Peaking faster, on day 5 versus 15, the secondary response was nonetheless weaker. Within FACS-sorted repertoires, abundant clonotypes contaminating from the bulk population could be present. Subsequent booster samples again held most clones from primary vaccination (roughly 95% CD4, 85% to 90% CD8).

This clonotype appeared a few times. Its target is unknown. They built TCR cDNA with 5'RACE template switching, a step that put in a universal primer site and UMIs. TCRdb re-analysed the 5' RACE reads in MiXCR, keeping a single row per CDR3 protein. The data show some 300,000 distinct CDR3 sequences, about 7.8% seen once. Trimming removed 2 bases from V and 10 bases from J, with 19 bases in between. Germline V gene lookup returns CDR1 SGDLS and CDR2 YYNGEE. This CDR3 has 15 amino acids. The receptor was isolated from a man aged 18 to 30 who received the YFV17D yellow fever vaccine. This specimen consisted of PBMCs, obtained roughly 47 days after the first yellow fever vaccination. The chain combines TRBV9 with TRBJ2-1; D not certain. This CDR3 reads CASSVKLVALGEQFF. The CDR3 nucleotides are TGTGCCAGCAGCGTCAAGCTGGTAGCCCTTGGGGAGCAGTTCTTC. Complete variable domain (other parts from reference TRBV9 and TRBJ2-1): DSGVTQTPKHLITATGQRVTLRCSPRSGDLSVYWYQQSLDQGLQFLIQYYNGEERAKGNILERFSAQQFPDLHSELNLSSLELGDSALYFCASSVKLVALGEQFFGPGTRLTVL.